This TCR beta chain was observed in a study of blood T cell repertoires in COVID-19. Study details: T cells, B-cell-depleted T cells, or PBMCs provided the cDNA or gDNA that served as material.

Only in-frame clones appear in the TCRdb table, and some are missing; sequencing was by immunoSEQ multiplex PCR. The table shows some 65,000 clones, with approximately 86% occurring only once. This clone appeared a few times. Different DNA sequences within this sample yield the same CDR3. CDR3 length: 12 residues. V shed 3 bases and J shed 2 bases, with 4 bases lying between them. Looked up from germline, CDR1 is LGHDT and CDR2 is YNNKEL (reference sequence). The TCR sequence derives from a man aged 35-49 years with COVID-19, enrolled during active disease. The sequenced material came from peripheral blood. V gene TRBV3-1 (or the pseudogene TRBV3-2) combines with J gene TRBJ2-5; D is unclear. The CDR3 nucleotides read TGTGCCAGCAGCCATCTACAAGAGACCCAGTACTTC. Protein sequence: CASSHLQETQYF.